This T cell receptor (beta chain) derives from a study of regulatory T cells in long-lasting Graves disease. Study-wide results and limits: Persistent disease samples used TRBV28, TRBJ1-2 and TRBJ2-5 preferentially. TCR diversity was lower in persistent than newly diagnosed Graves' disease. Accuracy might have suffered from few samples.

According to the study, TCR beta libraries were built with iRepertoire HTBI primers and CDR3-region Arm-PCR. From the multiplex PCR reads, TCRdb called clonotypes with MiXCR, one entry per CDR3 protein. The table shows around 400,000 distinct CDR3 sequences, with 15% occurring only once. CDR1 and CDR2 from the germline V gene are MNHNS and SASEGT. The CDR3 runs 14 residues. V lost 10 bases and J lost 1, with 14 bases in between. Time point indicated: newly diagnosed GD, antithyroid drugs for less than 3 months. Extracted PBMC RNA gave rise to the TCR library. There are many counts of this clonotype. As yet, its antigen is unknown.

Sample: peripheral blood mononuclear cells (PBMCs), taken at new diagnosis, from a patient treated with antithyroid drugs. V gene TRBV6-1 combines with J gene TRBJ1-5, with D possibly matching TRBD1 (6 bases). The source of this sequence is a female donor with Graves disease. CDR3 amino acids: CATAPGGSNQPQHF. The CDR3 DNA follows: TGTGCCACCGCACCGGGGGGCAGCAATCAGCCCCAGCATTTT.